A single sample gave rise to the 14 T cell receptor beta chains below, sequenced in a study of T cells in Graves' hyperthyroidism and ophthalmopathy. Researchers took RNA transcripts and amplified the TCR beta CDR3 regions from them. During a first-round RT-PCR of the TCR CDR3, the HTBI primer set was used. TCRdb reanalysed the multiplex PCR reads using MiXCR and keeps one entry per CDR3 protein. This table has under 350,000 distinct CDR3 sequences, 12% to 15% appearing once. The sequenced sample was blood. Source of these receptors: a woman aged 40 to 50 with Graves' hyperthyroidism.

This clonotype was counted ten times or more. This chain connects TRBV19 to TRBJ2-3; 8 nucleotides match TRBD2. Germline V gene sequence: CDR1 LNHDA, CDR2 SQIVND (reference sequence). Trimming at V came to 8 bases and at J to 4 bases, leaving 14 bases not matched to a gene. The CDR3 has 16 amino acids. The CDR3 here is CASSGGLAGPPDTQYF. Written as DNA, the CDR3 is TGTGCCAGTTCCGGGGGGCTAGCGGGTCCTCCAGATACGCAGTATTTT.

Comments on this clonotype: The DNA is omitted, as the CDR3 cannot be located on it reliably, and the CDR3 follows TCRdb's listing. V gene TRBV6-1 combines with J gene TRBJ2-7; whether TRBD1, the table's D call, matches the DNA was not checked. The CDR3 is made up of 24 amino acids, end residues included. Germline V gene sequence: CDR1 MNHNS, CDR2 SASEGT. The CDR3 reads CASTNQTSMYLCASTPQGAYEQYF.

In this sample, this clonotype turned up many times. V and J are TRBV19 and TRBJ2-1, with TRBD2 matching 10 bases. The length of the CDR3 is 19 residues. With V trimmed by 3 bases and J by 0 bases, 11 bases remained unmatched. Germline lookup yields CDR1 LNHDA and CDR2 SQIVND (reference sequence). The CDR3 sequence: CASSMSGLADAGSYNEQFF. As DNA, the CDR3 is TGTGCCAGTAGTATGTCAGGACTAGCGGACGCCGGCTCCTACAATGAGCAGTTCTTC.

In this sample, this clonotype turned up many times. This rearrangement joins TRBV19 to TRBJ1-5; 8 bases fit TRBD1. The CDR3 contains 16 residues. CDR1 and CDR2 (germline): LNHDA, SQIVND (reference sequence). With 3 bases clipped from V and 3 bases from J, the junction kept 7 bases outside the gene matches. DNA of the CDR3: TGTGCCAGTAGTATTCGGGACAGGCGCGACAATCAGCCCCAGCATTTT. Translating it yields CASSIRDRRDNQPQHF.

Comments on this clonotype: With a much larger clone just one base away, this may be a read error. The chain links TRBV19 to TRBJ2-3; no clear D. Trimming took 1 base from V and 3 from J, leaving 11 bases between them. Per the germline V gene, CDR1 is LNHDA and CDR2 is SQIVND (reference sequence). The CDR3 runs 15 residues. In nucleotides, the CDR3 is TGTGCCAGTAGTATAGCGAAGGGCGGAACAGATACGCAGTATTTT. Translating gives CASSIAKGGTDTQYF.

This clonotype was found many times. The V call is TRBV19, the J call TRBJ2-1; possible D gene TRBD2, 5 bases. Trimming took off 7 bases at V and 3 bases at J, with 19 bases between the two ends. The germline V gene has CDR1 LNHDA and CDR2 SQIVND (reference sequence). There are 16 residues in the CDR3. The CDR3 reads CASTPFLDGGYNEQFF. The CDR3 DNA is TGTGCCAGTACCCCCTTTCTGGACGGAGGCTACAATGAGCAGTTCTTC. The full variable domain, its missing parts supplied by reference TRBV19 and TRBJ2-1, is DGGITQSPKYLFRKEGQNVTLSCEQNLNHDAMYWYRQDPGQGLRLIYYSQIVNDFQKGDIAEGYSVSREKKESFPLTVTSAQKNPTAFYLCASTPFLDGGYNEQFFGPGTRLTVL.

The rearrangement uses TRBV9 and TRBJ1-3; D uncertain. There are 16 residues in the CDR3. Germline values: CDR1 SGDLS, CDR2 YYNGEE. V was trimmed by 0 bases and J by 4 bases, leaving 14 bases between them. The CDR3 DNA sequence: TGTGCCAGCAGCGTAGAGGAAACCCCACCGGGAAACACCATATATTTT. Translated: CASSVEETPPGNTIYF.

The chain combines TRBV11-2 with TRBJ2-3, with TRBD2 identical over 14 bases. Germline V gene sequence: CDR1 SGHAT, CDR2 FQNNGV. With V trimmed by 7 bases and J by 1 base, 28 bases remained unmatched. This CDR3 region has 24 residues. CDR3 in DNA: TGTGCCAGCATTCGCCTCGGTGCCGGTAGACTAGCGGGAGGGCCAGGTTCTGGCACAGATACGCAGTATTTT. Its translation is CASIRLGAGRLAGGPGSGTDTQYF.

This clonotype was observed a few times. V usage is TRBV12-3 or TRBV12-4 and J usage is TRBJ2-7; 10 bases agree with TRBD2. After removal of 5 bases from V and 9 bases from J, the junction contained 10 bases not matched to a gene. The CDR3 spans 14 residues. The DNA of the CDR3 is TGTGCCAGCAGTCCCAGCCTAGCGGGAGAGGCGCAGTACTTC. Translation gives CASSPSLAGEAQYF.

This chain joins TRBV19 and TRBJ2-1, with 7 bases identical to TRBD1. J was trimmed by 0 bases and V by 4 bases; bases with no gene match: 0. Germline assignment: CDR1 LNHDA and CDR2 SQIVND (reference sequence). This CDR3 has 14 residues. The CDR3 protein is CASSRTGSYNEQFF. In nucleotides, the CDR3 is TGTGCCAGTAGTAGGACAGGCTCCTACAATGAGCAGTTCTTC.

This clonotype was detected only a few times. The chain recombines TRBV9 with TRBJ2-6; D is undetermined. Germline CDR1 is SGDLS and CDR2 is YYNGEE. The length of the CDR3 is 15 residues. V was cut by 0 bases and J by 3 bases, with 7 bases left in between. The CDR3 region is CASSVEASGANVLTF. As DNA, the CDR3 is TGTGCCAGCAGCGTAGAAGCGAGTGGGGCCAACGTCCTGACTTTC.

The rearrangement uses TRBV14 and TRBJ2-2, with a weak D call TRBD1 (5 bases). The CDR3 has 22 amino acids. Germline V CDR1 and CDR2: SGHDN, FVKESK. Trimming took 0 bases from V and 3 from J, leaving 29 bases between them. CDR3 coding DNA: TGTGCCAGCAGCCAAGATATCGACGCCAACCTAAGGACACCCGTGGACACCGGGGAGCTGTTTTTT. It translates to CASSQDIDANLRTPVDTGELFF.

A few counts support this clonotype. This chain joins TRBV6-5 and TRBJ2-5; maybe TRBD1 (6 bases). CDR1 is MNHEY, CDR2 SVGAGI, per germline. The CDR3 contains 14 residues. Trimming stripped 0 bases from V and 4 bases from J, with 9 bases between. CDR3: CASSYSPRGETQYF. As DNA, the CDR3 is TGTGCCAGCAGTTACTCCCCCAGGGGAGAGACCCAGTACTTC.

In this sample, this clonotype turned up many times. The gene calls are TRBV6-1 and TRBJ1-1; D might be TRBD1 (6 bases). The CDR3 runs to 13 residues. Trimming shortened V by 5 bases and J by 5 bases, and 12 bases separated the two germline ends. Looked up from germline, CDR1 is MNHNS and CDR2 is SASEGT. Written as DNA, the CDR3 is TGTGCCAGCAGTAGCGAGGGGGTTACTGAAGCTTTCTTT. Protein: CASSSEGVTEAFF.